A selection of T cell receptor beta chains follows, all from one sample in a study of control samples from healthy donors and cancer patients. Sequenced by immunoSEQ multiplex PCR; TCRdb stores in-frame clones only, minus some. Here the sample spans around 170,000 clones, about 91% being singletons. The material sequenced was blood. The receptors come from a woman in her 30s in good health. The CDR3 runs from the conserved cysteine through the conserved F or W. The D gene is left open where the match is weak. Clone size is stated in some rows and not others, as once, few, many or a class when expanded.

CSVEAPGAEGHYGYTF TGCAGCGTTGAAGCCCCAGGGGCAGAGGGGCACTATGGCTACACCTTC NA NA TRBJ1-2 TRBV29-1
CASSGVQGGDTQYF TGTGCCAGTAGTGGTGTGCAGGGGGGAGATACGCAGTATTTT once NA TRBJ2-3 TRBV19
CASSGRTGGWETQYF TGTGCCAGCAGCGGGAGGACAGGGGGTTGGGAGACCCAGTACTTC few TRBD1 TRBJ2-5 TRBV7-2
CAWSARADGYTF TGTGCCTGGAGCGCCCGGGCAGATGGCTACACCTTC once NA TRBJ1-2 TRBV30
CASSRTGPNTGELFF TGTGCCAGCAGCAGGACAGGGCCGAACACCGGGGAGCTGTTTTTT NA TRBD1 TRBJ2-2 TRBV6-5
CASSLRVFNQPQHF TGTGCCAGCAGCCTAAGGGTCTTCAATCAGCCCCAGCATTTT NA NA TRBJ1-5 TRBV3-1/TRBV3-2
CASSAGQGPYNEQFF TGCGCCAGCAGCGCGGGACAGGGTCCCTACAATGAGCAGTTCTTC NA TRBD1 TRBJ2-1 TRBV5-1
CASSFRGYGTEAFF TGCGCCAGCAGCTTTAGAGGGTATGGGACTGAAGCTTTCTTT NA NA TRBJ1-1 TRBV5-1
CASSPLGWGTDTQYF TGTGCCAGCAGCCCTCTAGGGTGGGGCACAGATACGCAGTATTTT NA NA TRBJ2-3 TRBV7-9
CASSLASAGAHEQFF TGTGCCAGCAGCTTAGCTTCGGCGGGAGCCCATGAGCAGTTCTTC NA TRBD2 TRBJ2-1 TRBV11-3
CATSRDPGTGEKLFF TGTGCCACCAGCAGAGACCCCGGGACCGGTGAAAAACTGTTTTTT NA NA TRBJ1-4 TRBV15
CASKDSPSSYEQYF TGTGCCAGTAAGGACTCACCGAGCTCCTACGAGCAGTACTTC once NA TRBJ2-7 TRBV3-1/TRBV3-2
CSVKKTGSTGELFF TGCAGCGTTAAGAAGACAGGGTCCACCGGGGAGCTGTTTTTT NA TRBD1 TRBJ2-2 TRBV29-1
CASSQVRGFTEAFF TGTGCCAGCAGCCAAGTGCGCGGTTTCACTGAAGCTTTCTTT NA NA TRBJ1-1 TRBV14
CASSFFNPGGLLYEQYF TGTGCCAGCAGTTTTTTCAACCCAGGGGGTCTCCTCTACGAGCAGTACTTC once TRBD1 TRBJ2-7 TRBV27
CAISGRSGNTIYF TGTGCCATCAGTGGACGGTCTGGAAACACCATATATTTT NA NA TRBJ1-3 TRBV10-3
CASNKGGRGQGSSNTGELFF TGTGCCAGCAATAAGGGTGGGCGGGGACAGGGGTCCTCGAACACCGGGGAGCTGTTTTTT NA TRBD1 TRBJ2-2 TRBV2
CASSRTADNSPLHF TGCGCCAGCAGCAGGACAGCGGATAATTCACCCCTCCACTTT NA NA TRBJ1-6 TRBV4-1
CASSPSARDYGYTF TGTGCCAGCAGCCCTTCGGCTCGGGACTATGGCTACACCTTC NA NA TRBJ1-2 TRBV7-2
CASSSAGVGETQYF TGTGCCAGCAGCTCAGCAGGGGTGGGGGAGACCCAGTACTTC NA NA TRBJ2-5 TRBV13
CASSFRWDTEAFF TGTGCCAGCAGTTTTCGGTGGGACACTGAAGCTTTCTTT NA NA TRBJ1-1 TRBV27
CASSLAANSGNTIYF TGTGCCAGCAGCTTAGCCGCCAACTCTGGAAACACCATATATTTT once NA TRBJ1-3 TRBV7-8
CASSQDPSPGIQYF TGCGCCAGCAGCCAAGATCCTAGCCCTGGCATTCAGTACTTC NA NA TRBJ2-4 TRBV4-1
CASSVRALGQPQHF TGTGCCAGCAGTGTGCGGGCCCTCGGTCAGCCCCAGCATTTT NA NA TRBJ1-5 TRBV2